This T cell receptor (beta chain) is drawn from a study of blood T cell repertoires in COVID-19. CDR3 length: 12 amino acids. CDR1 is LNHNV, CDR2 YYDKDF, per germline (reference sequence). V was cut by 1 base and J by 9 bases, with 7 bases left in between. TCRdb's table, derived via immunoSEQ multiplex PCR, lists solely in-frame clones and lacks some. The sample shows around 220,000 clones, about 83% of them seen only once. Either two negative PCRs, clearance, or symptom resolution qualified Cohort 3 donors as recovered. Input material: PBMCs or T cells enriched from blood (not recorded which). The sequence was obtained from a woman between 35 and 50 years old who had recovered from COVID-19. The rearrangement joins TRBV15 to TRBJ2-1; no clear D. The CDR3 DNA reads TGTGCCACCAGCAGAGCCCGGAGTGAGCAGTTCTTC. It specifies CATSRARSEQFF.